Presented here are 27 T cell receptor beta chains from one specimen sequenced in a study of early T cells in non-severe SARS-CoV-2 infection (TCRdb year 2021). The library relied on 5' RACE. Sequencing used a NextSeq 500. TCRdb handled the public reads itself, with Q25 trimming in fastp and clone calling in MiXCR, and kept productive beta chains. Rows are combined by CDR3 protein, so each entry shows the most common genes and DNA. Counted in this sample were 68,000 or so distinct CDR3 sequences; about an eighth of them appeared once. The ten top clones hold around 4.7% of the sample. Sequenced sample: whole blood. The receptors were sampled from an adult who was a healthcare worker with PCR-confirmed SARS-CoV-2 infection or an uninfected control (not recorded which).

In its sample, this clonotype was seen many times. The genes are TRBV29-1 and TRBJ2-3; 7 bases match TRBD1. Per germline, CDR1 SQVTM and CDR2 ANQGSEA. After removal of 1 base from V and 4 bases from J, the junction contained 5 bases not matched to a gene. This CDR3 is built from 14 residues. For the CDR3, the DNA is TGCAGCGTTGAAGCGGTCAGGGGGTCAGATACGCAGTATTTT. Its translation is CSVEAVRGSDTQYF.

This clonotype was seen at least ten times. This chain connects TRBV5-1 to TRBJ2-6; 8 nucleotides line up with TRBD2. Germline V lookup: CDR1 SGHRS, CDR2 YFSETQ. The CDR3 sequence is 17 residues long. V dropped 8 bases and J dropped 3; count of bases not matched to a gene: 13. The CDR3 spells CASTTTRGVGGANVLTF. The CDR3 DNA follows: TGCGCCAGTACCACCACGCGGGGGGTCGGTGGGGCCAACGTCCTGACTTTC.

V is TRBV9 and J is TRBJ2-2, with D possibly being TRBD1 (6 bases). V shed 1 base and J shed 2 bases, with 9 bases lying between them. The CDR3 runs to 15 residues. From germline, CDR1 is SGDLS and CDR2 YYNGEE. DNA for the CDR3: TGTGCCAGCAGCGTAACGACAGGAAACACCGGGGAGCTGTTTTTT. It specifies CASSVTTGNTGELFF.

This clonotype was counted a few times. CDR3 coding DNA: TGTGCCAGCAGTTTCGCTGGTGCGGGCTACGAGCAGTACTTC. Protein: CASSFAGAGYEQYF. The chain recombines TRBV28 with TRBJ2-7; possibly TRBD2 for D (5 bases). CDR3 length equals 14 residues. Germline V lookup: CDR1 MDHEN, CDR2 SYDVKM. Trimming removed 3 bases at V and 3 bases at J, with 12 bases between.

The chain employs TRBV28 and TRBJ2-3, with 8 bases fitting TRBD2. This CDR3 comprises 14 residues. Germline loops: CDR1 MDHEN, CDR2 SYDVKM. Unmatched junction bases numbered 3, after V lost 6 bases and J lost 1 base. CDR3 sequence: CASSIAGRTDTQYF. In nucleotides, the CDR3 is TGTGCCAGCAGCATAGCGGGGCGCACAGATACGCAGTATTTT.

There are many counts of this clonotype. The rearrangement joins TRBV25-1 to TRBJ2-1; D is possibly TRBD1 (6 bases). Trimming stripped 8 bases from V and 4 bases from J, with 18 bases between. Germline V lookup: CDR1 MGHDK, CDR2 SYGVNS. The CDR3 spans 15 residues. The CDR3 DNA is TGTGCCAGCGGCTCCCCGTGGACAGAGTACAATGAGCAGTTCTTC. Translated: CASGSPWTEYNEQFF.

The chain employs TRBV6-1 and TRBJ2-3; D tentatively fits TRBD1 or TRBD2 (5 bases each). Germline CDR1 is MNHNS and CDR2 is SASEGT. V dropped 5 bases and J dropped 0 bases, with 15 bases sitting between them. CDR3 length equals 16 residues. CDR3 sequence: CASSPPGRFSTDTQYF. CDR3 bases: TGTGCCAGCAGTCCTCCGGGACGGTTTAGCACAGATACGCAGTATTTT.

This clonotype showed up just a few times. The chain uses TRBV20-1 and TRBJ1-5, with 7 bases identical to TRBD1. Per the germline V gene, CDR1 is DFQATT and CDR2 is SNEGSKA (reference sequence). This CDR3 is 13 amino acids long. CDR3: CSVSGQVNQPQHF. The DNA of the CDR3 is TGCAGCGTTAGCGGACAGGTGAATCAGCCCCAGCATTTT.

The chain recombines TRBV7-2 with TRBJ2-4, with 8 positions matching TRBD2. Germline V gene lookup returns CDR1 SGHTA and CDR2 FQGNSA. V dropped 5 bases and J dropped 3; count of bases not matched to a gene: 3. This CDR3 has 14 residues. The CDR3 DNA sequence: TGTGCCAGCAGCCCCGGGACTAGCAAAAACATTCAGTACTTC. Translated, it gives CASSPGTSKNIQYF.

This chain joins TRBV5-1 and TRBJ2-3; D is ambiguous. V gave up 2 bases and J gave up 4 bases, with 8 bases separating them. This CDR3 has 13 amino acids. Germline V gene data show CDR1 as SGHRS and CDR2 as YFSETQ. CDR3 protein: CASSFPQSDTQYF. CDR3 bases: TGCGCCAGCAGCTTTCCCCAATCAGATACGCAGTATTTT.

In this sample, this clonotype turned up many times. J is TRBJ2-7 and V is TRBV3-1; D could derive from TRBD1 or TRBD2 (5 bases each). Deletions cut 0 bases from V and 2 bases from J, with 11 bases between. CDR3 length equals 15 residues. Germline V gives CDR1 LGHDT, CDR2 YNNKEL (reference sequence). CDR3 nucleotide sequence: TGTGCCAGCAGCCAAGAAGTGGGACGACCCTACGAGCAGTACTTC. Encoded protein: CASSQEVGRPYEQYF.

The V and J genes are TRBV12-3 or TRBV12-4 and TRBJ2-3; the D is unclear. With 3 bases removed from V and 6 bases from J, the gap between germline ends came to 10 bases. The CDR3 loop spans 13 amino acids. The CDR3 nucleotides read TGTGCCAGCAGTTTTTTTAGGCGGGATACGCAGTATTTT. It is translated as CASSFFRRDTQYF.

This clonotype occurred many times. J is TRBJ2-3 and V is TRBV3-1, with 9 bases fitting TRBD1. The CDR3 spans 14 residues. Trimming took 6 bases from V and 1 from J; bases not matched to a gene: 2. In germline, CDR1 is LGHDT, CDR2 YNNKEL (reference sequence). CDR3 amino acids: CASSRTGGTDTQYF. DNA for the CDR3: TGTGCCAGCAGTCGGACAGGGGGCACAGATACGCAGTATTTT.

V and J are TRBV19 and TRBJ1-1, with D hard to call. Between the trimmed V and J ends, which lost 3 bases and 0 bases, there was a span of 8 bases. Germline-derived CDR1 and CDR2 are LNHDA and SQIVND (reference sequence). The CDR3 loop spans 14 amino acids. CDR3 in amino acids: CASSMSSVNTEAFF. The DNA for the CDR3 is TGTGCCAGTAGTATGAGTTCAGTGAACACTGAAGCTTTCTTT.

This clonotype has ten or more counts. This chain joins TRBV5-1 and TRBJ1-2; D gene ambiguous. The CDR3 contains 13 residues. Germline V gene lookup returns CDR1 SGHRS and CDR2 YFSETQ. Trimming took 0 bases from V and 2 from J, leaving 5 bases between them. The CDR3 here is CASSLVANYGYTF. CDR3 sequence (DNA): TGCGCCAGCAGCTTGGTCGCAAACTATGGCTACACCTTC.

This clonotype was picked up a small number of times. The chain employs TRBV12-3 or TRBV12-4 and TRBJ2-5; D gene ambiguous. The V gene lost 5 bases and the J gene lost 4 bases, with 20 bases spanning the gap. The CDR3 is 16 amino acids. Here the CDR3 reads CASSPVGSSTRETQYF. In DNA form, the CDR3 reads TGTGCCAGCAGTCCAGTGGGGTCTAGTACCCGAGAGACCCAGTACTTC.

This clonotype was recorded at least ten times. The chain uses TRBV29-1 and TRBJ2-3, with D tentatively TRBD1 or TRBD2 (6 bases each). The ends were cut back, 3 bases at V and 2 bases at J, with 18 bases in the middle. The CDR3 contains 16 residues. The germline gives CDR1 SQVTM, CDR2 ANQGSEA. The CDR3, as DNA: TGCAGCGTTGACCATGGGGAGGACAGCGTCACAGATACGCAGTATTTT. It codes for CSVDHGEDSVTDTQYF.

Remarks on this clonotype: Given a much more abundant clone one base away, this may be a read error. The rearrangement links TRBV10-1 to TRBJ1-5; the D is unclear. From germline, CDR1 is WNHNN and CDR2 SYGVQD (reference sequence). Trimming shortened V by 4 bases and J by 9 bases, and 13 bases separated the two germline ends. This CDR3 is built from 13 residues. In DNA, the CDR3 is TGCGCCAGCAGTGTGGCCCGGGAGGGGCCCCAGCATTTT. Translating gives CASSVAREGPQHF.

The rearrangement joins TRBV6-5 to TRBJ2-5; possibly TRBD2 for D (5 bases). V was pared by 7 bases and J by 5 bases, with 20 bases between. Germline CDR1 and CDR2: MNHEY and SVGAGI. The CDR3 length is 15 residues. This CDR3 is CASTQRTGPWETQYF. As DNA, the CDR3 is TGTGCCAGCACCCAAAGGACTGGTCCCTGGGAGACCCAGTACTTC.

J is TRBJ2-5 and V is TRBV9, with 11 bases that match TRBD2. Germline V gene data show CDR1 as SGDLS and CDR2 as YYNGEE. The CDR3 is 14 amino acids. Losses at the gene ends were 2 bases for V and 10 bases for J; bases not matched to a gene: 7. CDR3 nucleotides: TGTGCCAGCAGCGTCCAGACTAGCGGGGTAGACCAGTACTTC. Its protein product is CASSVQTSGVDQYF.

There are many counts of this clonotype. V gene TRBV3-1 combines with J gene TRBJ2-2; 7 positions match TRBD1. Germline V gene sequence: CDR1 LGHDT, CDR2 YNNKEL (reference sequence). Trimming took 1 base from V and 5 from J; bases not matched to a gene: 4. The CDR3 runs 15 residues. Here the CDR3 DNA reads TGTGCCAGCAGCCAAGGGGACAGACAGACCGGGGAGCTGTTTTTT. Its protein product is CASSQGDRQTGELFF.

In this sample, this clonotype turned up many times. The J gene is TRBJ1-1, the V gene TRBV7-3; D gene ambiguous. The CDR3 runs 14 residues. Trimming cost V 1 base and J 5 bases, with 11 bases left between them. CDR1 SGHTA and CDR2 FQGTGA come from the germline V gene. The DNA of the CDR3 is TGTGCCAGCAGCTTAAGCCGGACGGCTACTGAAGCTTTCTTT. It is translated as CASSLSRTATEAFF.

The rearrangement uses TRBV14 and TRBJ2-3, with D maybe TRBD1 (6 bases). The CDR3 sequence is 13 residues long. V shed 5 bases and J shed 6 bases, with 12 bases lying between them. Germline V gives CDR1 SGHDN, CDR2 FVKESK. DNA for the CDR3: TGTGCCAGCAGCTCACAGGGATCGGATACGCAGTATTTT. As protein: CASSSQGSDTQYF.

Concerning this clonotype itself: The conserved closing phenylalanine or tryptophan is absent in this CDR3, likely reflecting a read error. CDR3 coding DNA: TGTGCCAGCAGCTTGTTGAGCAGGGTCAATGAAAAACTGTTTTCT. This codes for CASSLLSRVNEKLFS. This rearrangement joins TRBV7-9 to TRBJ1-4, with TRBD1 as a possible D gene (5 bases). The CDR3 covers 15 residues. The germline V gene has CDR1 SEHNR and CDR2 FQNEAQ (reference sequence). Trimming removed 3 bases from V and 5 bases from J, with 13 bases in between.

This clonotype has more than one count but fewer than ten. The chain links TRBV7-2 to TRBJ2-3, with D maybe TRBD2 (7 bases). CDR3 length: 13 amino acids. Germline V gene sequence: CDR1 SGHTA, CDR2 FQGNSA. Deletions cut 7 bases from V and 3 bases from J, with 11 bases between. CDR3 coding DNA: TGTGCCAGCAATGCGGGGGCGACAGATACGCAGTATTTT. The encoded protein is CASNAGATDTQYF. The variable domain in full, with the rest retrieved from reference TRBV7-2 and TRBJ2-3, is GAGVSQSPSNKVTEKGKDVELRCDPISGHTALYWYRQSLGQGLEFLIYFQGNSAPDKSGLPSDRFSAERTGGSVSTLTIQRTQQEDSAVYLCASNAGATDTQYFGPGTRLTVL.

This clonotype occurred a few times. The chain uses TRBV6-2 or TRBV6-3 and TRBJ2-1, with unresolved D. The CDR3 length is 12 residues. Germline assignment: CDR1 MNHEY and CDR2 SVGEGT. Trimming stripped 2 bases from V and 4 bases from J, with 3 bases between. CDR3 region: CASSYSYNEQFF. The CDR3 region has the DNA TGTGCCAGCAGTTACAGTTACAATGAGCAGTTCTTC.

In this sample, this clonotype turned up many times. The rearrangement joins TRBV7-2 to TRBJ1-4, with D perhaps matching TRBD1 (5 bases). Germline V CDR1 and CDR2: SGHTA, FQGNSA. CDR3 length equals 17 residues. V dropped 2 bases and J dropped 3 bases, with 16 bases sitting between them. The chain's CDR3 is CASSLWRGGAANEKLFF. The CDR3 DNA reads as TGTGCCAGCAGCTTATGGAGGGGCGGGGCAGCTAATGAAAAACTGTTTTTT.